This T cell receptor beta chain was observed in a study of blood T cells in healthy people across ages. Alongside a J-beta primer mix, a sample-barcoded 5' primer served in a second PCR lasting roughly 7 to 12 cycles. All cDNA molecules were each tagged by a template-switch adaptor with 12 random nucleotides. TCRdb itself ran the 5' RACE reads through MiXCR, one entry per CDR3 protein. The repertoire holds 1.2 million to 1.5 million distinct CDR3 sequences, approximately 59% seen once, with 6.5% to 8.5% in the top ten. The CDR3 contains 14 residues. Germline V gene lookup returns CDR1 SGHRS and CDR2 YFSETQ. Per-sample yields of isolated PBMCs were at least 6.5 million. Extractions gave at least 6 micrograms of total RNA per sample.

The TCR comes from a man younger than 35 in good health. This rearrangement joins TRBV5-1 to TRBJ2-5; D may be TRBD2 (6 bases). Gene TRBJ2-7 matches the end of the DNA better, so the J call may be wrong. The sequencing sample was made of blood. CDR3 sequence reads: CASSSGTLTYEQYF. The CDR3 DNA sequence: TGCGCCAGCAGCTCCGGGACTCTGACCTACGAGCAGTACTTC.